The 26 T cell receptor beta chains given below trace back to one sample, sequenced in a study of blood T cell repertoires in COVID-19. Profiling relied on immunoSEQ multiplex PCR, and the TCRdb table lists in-frame clones only, not all of them. This table holds about 250,000 clones, roughly 85% found once. The sample comprised PBMCs or T cells enriched from blood (not recorded which). These receptors all stem from a woman in her 50s with acute COVID-19.

V is TRBV13 and J is TRBJ1-3; D is possibly TRBD1 (6 bases). The V and J ends lost 0 bases and 0 bases respectively, with 6 bases between them. Germline V CDR1 and CDR2: PRHDT, FYEKMQ (reference sequence). CDR3 size: 15 residues. CDR3 in amino acids: CASSLGGGSGNTIYF. The CDR3, as DNA: TGTGCCAGCAGCTTAGGAGGGGGCTCTGGAAACACCATATATTTT.

V and J are TRBV28 and TRBJ1-2; tentative D call: TRBD1 (5 bases). Per the germline V gene, CDR1 is MDHEN and CDR2 is SYDVKM. The CDR3 covers 13 residues. The germline V and J ends were trimmed by 9 bases and 5 bases, with 16 bases remaining between them. The CDR3 coding sequence is TGTGCCAGTATATCGGAGGGGAAGTATGGCTACACCTTC. It yields the protein CASISEGKYGYTF.

The chain carries TRBV2 and TRBJ1-1; TRBD1 is a possible D gene (6 bases). The CDR3 is 13 residues long. Germline loops: CDR1 SNHLY, CDR2 FYNNEI. Trimming left V 6 bases short and J 4 bases short, with 12 bases between. The DNA of the CDR3 is TGTGCCAGCAGGAGGACAGCTACCACTGAAGCTTTCTTT. Encoded protein: CASRRTATTEAFF.

This chain joins TRBV7-2 and TRBJ1-5; D call uncertain. CDR1 is SGHTA, CDR2 FQGNSA, per germline. V was cut by 0 bases and J by 6 bases, with 12 bases left in between. The CDR3 length is 15 residues. CDR3 in DNA: TGTGCCAGCAGCTTAGCGGAGACGACGGGTCAGCCCCAGCATTTT. Protein product: CASSLAETTGQPQHF.

This clone was observed a few times. This chain connects TRBV30 to TRBJ1-4; D perhaps matches TRBD1 (5 bases). CDR1 and CDR2 (germline): GTSNPN, SVGIG (reference sequence). CDR3 length: 13 amino acids. CDR3 sequence reads: CAVGGEVGEKLFF. The CDR3 coding sequence is TGTGCTGTCGGAGGGGAGGTCGGGGAAAAACTGTTTTTT.

The chain is built from TRBV4-1 and TRBJ2-3; 8 bases fit TRBD2. Germline V lookup: CDR1 MGHRA, CDR2 YSYEKL. Trimming at V came to 1 base and at J to 5 bases, leaving 14 bases not matched to a gene. The CDR3 covers 18 residues. The CDR3 DNA reads TGCGCCAGCAGCCAAGGGCTAGCGGGTTCCCTTAGGGGAGATACGCAGTATTTT. The encoded protein is CASSQGLAGSLRGDTQYF.

This clone appeared once. The rearrangement uses TRBV11-2 and TRBJ2-3, with 8 bases that match TRBD1. Trimming took 2 bases from V and 6 from J; bases not matched to a gene: 7. This CDR3 is 15 amino acids long. Looked up from germline, CDR1 is SGHAT and CDR2 is FQNNGV. CDR3 protein: CASSLRGQGRDTQYF. The CDR3 coding sequence is TGTGCCAGCAGCTTAAGAGGACAGGGTAGGGATACGCAGTATTTT.

CDR3 protein: CAWSVGGAEAFF. The CDR3 DNA sequence: TGTGCCTGGAGTGTAGGGGGGGCTGAAGCTTTCTTT. The chain couples TRBV30 to TRBJ1-1, with D maybe TRBD1 (6 bases). Germline V lookup: CDR1 GTSNPN, CDR2 SVGIG (reference sequence). The CDR3 is made up of 12 amino acids. Trimming left V 0 bases short and J 6 bases short, with 8 bases between. The full variable domain, completed using reference TRBV30 and TRBJ1-1, is SQTIHQWPATLVQPVGSPLSLECTVEGTSNPNLYWYRQAAGRGLQLLFYSVGIGQISSEVPQNLSASRPQDRQFILSSKKLLLSDSGFYLCAWSVGGAEAFFGQGTRLTVV.

Here the CDR3 DNA reads TGTGCCAGCAGTATCAGGGATCAGCCCCAGCATTTT. Amino acids: CASSIRDQPQHF. This rearrangement joins TRBV6-5 to TRBJ1-5; maybe TRBD1 (5 bases). From germline, CDR1 is MNHEY and CDR2 SVGAGI. The CDR3 totals 12 residues. V was trimmed by 5 bases and J by 5 bases, leaving 7 bases between them.

This clone turned up a few times. The V call is TRBV21-1, the J call TRBJ1-3. TRBV21-1 is shown as a pseudogene. The CDR3 loop spans 14 amino acids. The CDR3 coding sequence is TGTGCCAGCAGCAAAGGGGTTGACTCGATCGCCATATATTTT. This codes for CASSKGVDSIAIYF.

The chain has TRBV7-9 and TRBJ2-5; possible D gene TRBD1, 6 bases. The CDR3 sequence is 15 residues long. V lost 1 base and J lost 0, with 9 bases in between. Looked up from germline, CDR1 is SEHNR and CDR2 is FQNEAQ (reference sequence). CDR3 region: CASSLEGTYQETQYF. CDR3 coding DNA: TGTGCCAGCAGCTTAGAAGGGACATACCAAGAGACCCAGTACTTC.

This clone was picked up a small number of times. The gene calls are TRBV7-2 and TRBJ2-7; D not resolved. CDR3 length: 17 amino acids. The V gene's germline CDR1 is SGHTA and CDR2 FQGNSA. V lost 1 base to trimming and J lost 0 bases, with 16 bases between them. Written as DNA, the CDR3 is TGTGCCAGCAGCTTAGAGTTAACAACAGTCCTCTCCTACGAGCAGTACTTC. Its protein product is CASSLELTTVLSYEQYF.

This sequence joins TRBV30 and TRBJ2-3, with a weak D call TRBD1 (6 bases). The CDR3 covers 13 residues. Germline V gene data show CDR1 as GTSNPN and CDR2 as SVGIG (reference sequence). V lost 3 bases and J 0 bases, leaving 7 bases between the germline ends. DNA of the CDR3: TGTGCCTGGAGAGGACAGAGCACAGATACGCAGTATTTT. Protein product: CAWRGQSTDTQYF.

The rearrangement joins TRBV9 to TRBJ1-2; the D gene is possibly TRBD1 (6 bases). The CDR3 is 12 residues long. Trimming left V 4 bases short and J 8 bases short, with 12 bases between. CDR1 is SGDLS, CDR2 YYNGEE, per germline. DNA of the CDR3: TGTGCCAGCAGCCGACAGGAACACGGCTACACCTTC. It specifies CASSRQEHGYTF.

The chain uses TRBV6-5 and TRBJ2-4; 8 nucleotides line up with TRBD2. Germline V lookup: CDR1 MNHEY, CDR2 SVGAGI. This CDR3 has 12 amino acids. The J segment lost 8 bases and the V segment lost 8 bases, leaving 5 bases of the junction unmatched. The CDR3 nucleotides are TGTGCCAGCTCGGGAGGGGTGGACATTCAGTACTTC. Translation gives CASSGGVDIQYF.

V usage is TRBV7-9 and J usage is TRBJ1-1; D gene uncertain. Looked up from germline, CDR1 is SEHNR and CDR2 is FQNEAQ (reference sequence). The V end lost 3 bases, the J end lost 1 base, and 6 bases lay between the germline ends. The CDR3 runs to 13 residues. This CDR3 reads CASSFFGNTEAFF. For the CDR3, the DNA is TGTGCCAGCAGCTTTTTCGGGAACACTGAAGCTTTCTTT.

This clone has only a few counts. The chain joins TRBV6-6 to TRBJ1-5; 8 bases match TRBD1. V shed 5 bases and J 4 bases; nucleotides not matched to a gene: 7. This CDR3 contains 15 residues. The germline V gene encodes CDR1 MNHNY and CDR2 SVGAGI (reference sequence). The DNA for the CDR3 is TGTGCCAGCAGTCCCCAGGGGGCTGGGAATCAGCCCCAGCATTTT. It encodes CASSPQGAGNQPQHF.

The chain combines TRBV6-1 with TRBJ2-1, with 10 bases lining up with TRBD1. CDR1 and CDR2 from the germline V gene are MNHNS and SASEGT. The CDR3 has 15 residues. V dropped 3 bases and J dropped 7; count of bases not matched to a gene: 6. CDR3 in DNA: TGTGCCAGCAGTGAGGGGACAGGGGAGAGAAATGAGCAGTTCTTC. It specifies CASSEGTGERNEQFF.

The chain recombines TRBV19 with TRBJ2-5, with unresolved D. Germline CDR1 reads LNHDA; CDR2 reads SQIVND (reference sequence). This CDR3 is built from 13 residues. V lost 3 bases and J 5 bases, leaving 10 bases between the germline ends. CDR3 loop: CASSISTRETQYF. CDR3 sequence (DNA): TGTGCCAGTAGTATCTCTACGAGGGAGACCCAGTACTTC.

CDR3: CASSSEGLTGGYTF. CDR3 nucleotide sequence: TGTGCCAGCAGTTCCGAAGGTCTGACCGGGGGCTACACCTTC. J is TRBJ1-2 and V is TRBV6-5, with unresolved D. The CDR3 is 14 amino acids. V lost 4 bases, J lost 8 bases, and 17 bases lay in between. Germline CDR1 and CDR2: MNHEY and SVGAGI.

The rearrangement links TRBV5-1 to TRBJ2-1, with D tentatively TRBD2 (6 bases). Germline V gives CDR1 SGHRS, CDR2 YFSETQ. Trimming removed 1 base at V and 4 bases at J, with 9 bases between. The CDR3 has 14 residues. CDR3 loop: CASSLPSAYNEQFF. The DNA of the CDR3 is TGCGCCAGCAGCTTGCCTAGCGCGTACAATGAGCAGTTCTTC.

The chain joins TRBV19 to TRBJ2-7, with D possibly being TRBD1 (5 bases). Trimming removed 0 bases at V and 4 bases at J, with 10 bases between. CDR1 is LNHDA, CDR2 SQIVND, per germline (reference sequence). The CDR3 runs to 14 residues. DNA for the CDR3: TGTGCCAGTAGTATAGATCTCAAGGGGTACGAGCAGTACTTC. This codes for CASSIDLKGYEQYF.

The rearrangement links TRBV7-9 to TRBJ1-1, with D perhaps matching TRBD1 (5 bases). V gave up 5 bases and J gave up 5 bases, with 15 bases separating them. CDR3 size: 14 residues. The germline gives CDR1 SEHNR, CDR2 FQNEAQ (reference sequence). The CDR3 bases are TGTGCCAGCAGCCCGGCGGGGGAAGGAACTGAAGCTTTCTTT. Protein product: CASSPAGEGTEAFF. The entire variable domain, with the rest obtained from reference TRBV7-9 and TRBJ1-1, is as follows: DTGVSQNPRHKITKRGQNVTFRCDPISEHNRLYWYRQTLGQGPEFLTYFQNEAQLEKSRLLSDRFSAERPKGSFSTLEIQRTEQGDSAMYLCASSPAGEGTEAFFGQGTRLTVV.

The V gene is TRBV9, the J gene TRBJ2-3; D might be TRBD2 (7 bases). Trimming removed 3 bases at V and 3 bases at J, with 11 bases between. From germline, CDR1 is SGDLS and CDR2 YYNGEE. The length of the CDR3 is 14 residues. CDR3 protein: CASSEGGATDTQYF. CDR3 DNA sequence: TGTGCCAGCAGCGAGGGGGGGGCTACAGATACGCAGTATTTT.

The V and J genes are TRBV30 and TRBJ2-7; D may be TRBD2 (6 bases). The V gene lost 3 bases and the J gene lost 4 bases, with 22 bases spanning the gap. From germline, CDR1 is GTSNPN and CDR2 SVGIG (reference sequence). The CDR3 contains 16 residues. CDR3 region: CAWRRKTGGVPYEQYF. CDR3 DNA sequence: TGTGCCTGGAGGAGGAAAACTGGAGGGGTTCCGTACGAGCAGTACTTC.

The chain joins TRBV28 to TRBJ2-1; TRBD1 is a possible D gene (6 bases). This CDR3 region has 16 residues. Trimming took off 3 bases at V and 0 bases at J, with 12 bases between the two ends. Germline V gene lookup returns CDR1 MDHEN and CDR2 SYDVKM. DNA of the CDR3: TGTGCCAGCAGTTTTGGGGGCGTAAGCTCCTACAATGAGCAGTTCTTC. It encodes CASSFGGVSSYNEQFF.